The text below deals with one TCR beta chain. Germline-derived CDR1 and CDR2 are SGDLS and YYNGEE. CDR3 length equals 14 residues. V lost 4 bases and J 2 bases, leaving 11 bases between the germline ends. In the original processing: Amplifying reference gene primers gave estimates of nucleated cell counts. Repertoires were generated with immunoSEQ multiplex PCR, while TCRdb's copy carries only in-frame clones and drops some. That table supplies the V and J calls and clone size; D and trimming were determined from the DNA. This table has about 300,000 clones, 88% appearing once. This specimen belongs to a study of blood T cell repertoires in COVID-19. Study-wide background: Whether acute or convalescent, the COVID-19 samples came from the United States, Italy and Spain. T cells, B-cell-depleted T cells, or PBMCs provided the cDNA or gDNA that served as material.

Source material: peripheral blood. The TCR sequence derives from a woman in her 30s who had recovered from COVID-19. V usage is TRBV9 and J usage is TRBJ2-3, with unresolved D. The CDR3 DNA reads as TGTGCCAGCAGCATCGGCGGCTTCACAGATACGCAGTATTTT. Translated, it gives CASSIGGFTDTQYF.